This TCR beta chain was sequenced during a study of monozygotic twins with inflammatory bowel disease. Whole-study findings and limits: The sharing of clonotypes with others was lower in IBD patients than in healthy twins, especially with disease activity. Compared with healthy co-twins, IBD patients showed reduced TCRbeta repertoire diversity by inverse Simpson.

This CDR3 has 14 amino acids. The germline V gene encodes CDR1 SGHRS and CDR2 YFSETQ. For every TCR library, about 3,500 ng of total RNA was used. TCRdb processed the 5' RACE reads again and assigns one entry to each CDR3 protein, with no DNA. Its clone listing holds some 200,000 distinct CDR3 sequences. Comment on this clonotype: Its specificity is unknown.

The clonotype comes from a human donor with ulcerative colitis or Crohn's disease, or a healthy co-twin of an affected twin (not recorded which). The sequenced sample was blood. V is TRBV5-1 and J is TRBJ1-1. The CDR3 reads CASSLYTWEDEAFF. Based on the CDR3 plus reference TRBV5-1 and TRBJ1-1, the full variable domain is KAGVTQTPRYLIKTRGQQVTLSCSPISGHRSVSWYQQTPGQGLQFLFEYFSETQRNKGNFPGRFSGRQFSNSRSEMNVSTLELGDSALYLCASSLYTWEDEAFFGQGTRLTVV.